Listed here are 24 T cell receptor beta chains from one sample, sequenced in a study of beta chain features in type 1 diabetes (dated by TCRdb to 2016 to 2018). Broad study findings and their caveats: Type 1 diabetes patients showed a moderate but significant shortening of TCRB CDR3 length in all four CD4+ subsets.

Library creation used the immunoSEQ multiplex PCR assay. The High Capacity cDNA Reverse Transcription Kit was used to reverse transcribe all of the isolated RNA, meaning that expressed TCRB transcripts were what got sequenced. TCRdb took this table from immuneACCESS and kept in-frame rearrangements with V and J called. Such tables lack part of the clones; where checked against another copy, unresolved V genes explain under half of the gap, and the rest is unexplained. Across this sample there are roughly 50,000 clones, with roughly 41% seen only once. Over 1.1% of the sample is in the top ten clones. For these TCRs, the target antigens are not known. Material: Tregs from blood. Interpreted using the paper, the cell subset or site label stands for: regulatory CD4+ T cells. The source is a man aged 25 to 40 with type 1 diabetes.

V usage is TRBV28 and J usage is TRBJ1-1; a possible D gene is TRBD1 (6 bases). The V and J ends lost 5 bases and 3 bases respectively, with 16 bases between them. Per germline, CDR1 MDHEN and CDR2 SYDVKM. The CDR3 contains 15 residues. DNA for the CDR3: TGTGCCAGCAGTGATGACAGGTCCGTGGACACTGAAGCTTTCTTT. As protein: CASSDDRSVDTEAFF.

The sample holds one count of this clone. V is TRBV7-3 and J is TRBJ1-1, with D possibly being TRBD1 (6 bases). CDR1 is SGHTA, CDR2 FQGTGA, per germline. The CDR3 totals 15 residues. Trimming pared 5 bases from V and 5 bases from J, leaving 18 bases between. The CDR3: CASSPGAARGTEAFF. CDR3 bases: TGTGCCAGCAGCCCCGGGGCTGCAAGGGGGACTGAAGCTTTCTTT.

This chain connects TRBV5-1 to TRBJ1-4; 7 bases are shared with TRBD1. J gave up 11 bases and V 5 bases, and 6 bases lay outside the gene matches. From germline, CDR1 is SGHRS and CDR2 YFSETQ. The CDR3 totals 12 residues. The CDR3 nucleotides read TGCGCCAGCAGGTTGACAGGGTCGAAACTGTTTTTT. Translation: CASRLTGSKLFF. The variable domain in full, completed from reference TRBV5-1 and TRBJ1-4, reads KAGVTQTPRYLIKTRGQQVTLSCSPISGHRSVSWYQQTPGQGLQFLFEYFSETQRNKGNFPGRFSGRQFSNSRSEMNVSTLELGDSALYLCASRLTGSKLFFGSGTQLSVL.

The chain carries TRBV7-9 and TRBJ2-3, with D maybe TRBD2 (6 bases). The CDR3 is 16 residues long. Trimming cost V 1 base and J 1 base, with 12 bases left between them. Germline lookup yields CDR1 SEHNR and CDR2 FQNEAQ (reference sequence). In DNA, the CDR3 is TGTGCCAGCAGCTTAGGATTTGGCGGGGGCACAGATACGCAGTATTTT. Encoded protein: CASSLGFGGGTDTQYF.

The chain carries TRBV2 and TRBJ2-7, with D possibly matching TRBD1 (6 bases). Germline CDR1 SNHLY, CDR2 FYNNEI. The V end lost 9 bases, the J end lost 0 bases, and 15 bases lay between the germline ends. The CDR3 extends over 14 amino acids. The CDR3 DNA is TGTGCCAGTACCGGGACACCCGGCTCCTACGAGCAGTACTTC. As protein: CASTGTPGSYEQYF.

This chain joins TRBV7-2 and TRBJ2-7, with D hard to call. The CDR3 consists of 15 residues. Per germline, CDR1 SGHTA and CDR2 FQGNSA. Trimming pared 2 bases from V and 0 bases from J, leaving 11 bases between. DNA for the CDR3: TGTGCCAGCAGCTTAATGGCGTCTAGCTCCTACGAGCAGTACTTC. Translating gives CASSLMASSSYEQYF.

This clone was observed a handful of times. CDR3 in DNA: TGTGCCTGGAGTGTAAACAGGGGAGAGACCCAGTACTTC. This translates into CAWSVNRGETQYF. This chain joins TRBV30 and TRBJ2-5; 7 positions agree with TRBD1. The CDR3 is 13 amino acids. Germline CDR1 GTSNPN, CDR2 SVGIG (reference sequence). V gave up 0 bases and J gave up 4 bases; unmatched junction bases: 2.

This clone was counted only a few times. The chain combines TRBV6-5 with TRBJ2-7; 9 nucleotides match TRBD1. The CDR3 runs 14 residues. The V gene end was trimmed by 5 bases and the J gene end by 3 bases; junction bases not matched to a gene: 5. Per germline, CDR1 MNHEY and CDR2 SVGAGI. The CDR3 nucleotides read TGTGCCAGCAGTGACCCGGGACAGGGCTACGAGCAGTACTTC. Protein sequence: CASSDPGQGYEQYF.

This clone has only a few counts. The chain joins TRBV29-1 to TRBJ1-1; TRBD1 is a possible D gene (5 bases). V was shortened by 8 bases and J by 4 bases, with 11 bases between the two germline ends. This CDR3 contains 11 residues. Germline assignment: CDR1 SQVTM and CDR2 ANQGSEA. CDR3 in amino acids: CSSGGGTEAFF. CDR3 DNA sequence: TGCAGCAGTGGGGGGGGCACTGAAGCTTTCTTT.

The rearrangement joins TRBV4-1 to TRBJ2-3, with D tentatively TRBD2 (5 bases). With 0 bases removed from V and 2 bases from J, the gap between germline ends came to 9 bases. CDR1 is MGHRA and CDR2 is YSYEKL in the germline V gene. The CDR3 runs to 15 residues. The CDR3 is CASSQEAEFTDTQYF. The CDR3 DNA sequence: TGCGCCAGCAGCCAAGAAGCGGAGTTCACAGATACGCAGTATTTT.

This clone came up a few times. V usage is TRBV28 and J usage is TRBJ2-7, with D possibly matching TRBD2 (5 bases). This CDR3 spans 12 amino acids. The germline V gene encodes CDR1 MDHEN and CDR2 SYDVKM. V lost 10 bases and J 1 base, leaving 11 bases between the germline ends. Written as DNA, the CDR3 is TGTGCCACAAAAGGGAGTTCCTACGAGCAGTACTTC. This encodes CATKGSSYEQYF.

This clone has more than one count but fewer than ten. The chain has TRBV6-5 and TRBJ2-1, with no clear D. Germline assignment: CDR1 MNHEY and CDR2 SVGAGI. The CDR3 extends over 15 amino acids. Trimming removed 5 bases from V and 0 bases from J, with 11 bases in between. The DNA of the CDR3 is TGTGCCAGCAGTCCTCAGGTTAACTCCTACAATGAGCAGTTCTTC. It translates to CASSPQVNSYNEQFF.

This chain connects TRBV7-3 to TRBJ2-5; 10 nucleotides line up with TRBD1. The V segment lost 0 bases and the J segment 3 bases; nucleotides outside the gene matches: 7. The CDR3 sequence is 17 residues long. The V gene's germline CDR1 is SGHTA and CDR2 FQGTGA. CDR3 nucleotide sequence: TGTGCCAGCAGCTTAACGGTTCCCGGGACAGGGGAAGAGACCCAGTACTTC. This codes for CASSLTVPGTGEETQYF.

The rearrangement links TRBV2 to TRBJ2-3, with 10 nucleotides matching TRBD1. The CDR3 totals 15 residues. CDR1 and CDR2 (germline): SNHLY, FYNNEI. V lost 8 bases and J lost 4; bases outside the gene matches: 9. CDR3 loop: CASQRDRGSADTQYF. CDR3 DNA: TGTGCCAGCCAGAGGGACAGGGGTTCAGCAGATACGCAGTATTTT.

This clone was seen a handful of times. The CDR3 bases are TGTGCCAGCAGGATGAGACAGGGGCAGGGTGGCTACACCTTC. Translation gives CASRMRQGQGGYTF. The gene calls are TRBV27 and TRBJ1-2; 8 nucleotides agree with TRBD1. The CDR3 spans 14 residues. In germline, CDR1 is MNHEY, CDR2 SMNVEV (reference sequence). Germline trimming cut 6 bases from V and 7 bases from J; bases unmatched to any gene: 10.

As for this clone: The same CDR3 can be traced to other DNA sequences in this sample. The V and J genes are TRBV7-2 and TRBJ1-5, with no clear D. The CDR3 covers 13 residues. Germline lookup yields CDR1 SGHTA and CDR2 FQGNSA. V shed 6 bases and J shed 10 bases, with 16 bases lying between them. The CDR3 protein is CASSYRGDQPQHF. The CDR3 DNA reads TGTGCCAGCAGTTACCGCGGAGACCAACCCCAGCATTTT.

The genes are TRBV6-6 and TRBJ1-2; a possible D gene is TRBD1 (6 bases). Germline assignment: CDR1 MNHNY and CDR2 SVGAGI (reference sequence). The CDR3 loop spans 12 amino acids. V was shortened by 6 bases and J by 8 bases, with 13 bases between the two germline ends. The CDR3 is CASSDQGRGYTF. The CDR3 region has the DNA TGTGCCAGCAGCGATCAGGGGAGAGGCTACACCTTC.

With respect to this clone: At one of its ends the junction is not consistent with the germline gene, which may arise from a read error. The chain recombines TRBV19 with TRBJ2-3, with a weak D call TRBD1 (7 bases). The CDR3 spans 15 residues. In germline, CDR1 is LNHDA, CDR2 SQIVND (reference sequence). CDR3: CASSPGDSSTETQYF. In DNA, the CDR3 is TGTGCCAGTAGTCCGGGGGACAGTTCTACAGAGACGCAGTATTTT. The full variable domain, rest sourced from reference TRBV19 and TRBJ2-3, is DGGITQSPKYLFRKEGQNVTLSCEQNLNHDAMYWYRQDPGQGLRLIYYSQIVNDFQKGDIAEGYSVSREKKESFPLTVTSAQKNPTAFYLCASSPGDSSTETQYFGPGTRLTVL.

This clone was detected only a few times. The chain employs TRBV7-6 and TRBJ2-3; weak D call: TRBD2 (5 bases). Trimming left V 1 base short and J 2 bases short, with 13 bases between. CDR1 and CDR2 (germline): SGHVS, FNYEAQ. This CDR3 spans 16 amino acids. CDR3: CASSLVGEWFTDTQYF. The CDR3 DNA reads TGTGCCAGCAGCTTAGTCGGGGAGTGGTTCACAGATACGCAGTATTTT.

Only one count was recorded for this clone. The chain's CDR3 is CAWSSFGTGGMSGELFF. CDR3 DNA sequence: TGTGCCTGGAGCAGTTTCGGGACAGGGGGAATGAGCGGGGAGCTGTTTTTT. The chain has TRBV30 and TRBJ2-2, with 11 bases fitting TRBD1. The trim removed 3 bases at V and 7 bases at J, leaving 13 bases unmatched. Germline V gene lookup returns CDR1 GTSNPN and CDR2 SVGIG (reference sequence). CDR3 length equals 17 residues.

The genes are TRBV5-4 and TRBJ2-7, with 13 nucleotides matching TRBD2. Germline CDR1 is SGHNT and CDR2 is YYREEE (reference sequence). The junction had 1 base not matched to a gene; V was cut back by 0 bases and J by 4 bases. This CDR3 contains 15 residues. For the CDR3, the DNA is TGTGCCAGCAGCTTGGGGACTAGCGGGAGTTACGAGCAGTACTTC. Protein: CASSLGTSGSYEQYF.

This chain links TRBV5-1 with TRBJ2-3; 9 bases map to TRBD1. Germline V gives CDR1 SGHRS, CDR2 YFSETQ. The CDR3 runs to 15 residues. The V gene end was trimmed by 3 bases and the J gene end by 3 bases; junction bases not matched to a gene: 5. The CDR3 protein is CASSSTGGPTDTQYF. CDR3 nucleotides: TGCGCCAGCAGCTCCACAGGGGGCCCAACAGATACGCAGTATTTT.

The CDR3 DNA follows: TGTGCCAGCAGTTTATACAGGGCAAAGACCCAGTACTTC. Translating gives CASSLYRAKTQYF. The chain links TRBV28 to TRBJ2-5; D might be TRBD1 (6 bases). The CDR3 has 13 residues. The V end lost 1 base, the J end lost 6 bases, and 9 bases lay between the germline ends. CDR1 and CDR2 from the germline V gene are MDHEN and SYDVKM.

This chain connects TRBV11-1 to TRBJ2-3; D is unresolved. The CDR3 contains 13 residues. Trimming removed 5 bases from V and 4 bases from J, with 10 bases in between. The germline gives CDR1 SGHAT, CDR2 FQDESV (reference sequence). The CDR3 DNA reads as TGTGCCAGCAGCGCCTCACTGGCAGATACGCAGTATTTT. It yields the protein CASSASLADTQYF.